The rows below give T cell receptor beta chains drawn from one sample of a study of CD8 T cells in ankylosing spondylitis. TCRdb itself ran the 5' RACE reads through MiXCR, one entry per CDR3 protein. This table has around 770,000 distinct CDR3 sequences, approximately 12% appearing once. The sequenced sample consisted of blood, either unsorted or a sorted T cell fraction (not recorded which). The receptor set was obtained from a male donor with ankylosing spondylitis. The CDR3 runs from the conserved cysteine through the conserved F or W. A D gene is named only where the DNA matches it firmly. The listing skips clone size in some rows; elsewhere it reads once, few, many or a size class.

>TRBJ2-7|-|TRBV5-1|TRBD2
TGCGCCAGCAGCTTTACCGGGACTAGCGGCGACGAGCAGTACTTC
CASSFTGTSGDEQYF
>TRBJ2-5|-|TRBV7-7|TRBD2
TGTGCTAGCAGCACCCACCCGGACGGGAGGGGGGAGACCCAGTACTTC
CASSTHPDGRGETQYF
>TRBJ2-3|many|TRBV18|-
TGTGCCAGCTCACCACCAGAAGGACTCATCACAGATACGCAGTATTTT
CASSPPEGLITDTQYF
>TRBJ1-1|few|TRBV7-2|TRBD1
TGTGCCAGCAGCTCCCGGGACAGAGTCTACACTGAAGCTTTCTTT
CASSSRDRVYTEAFF
>TRBJ1-2|few|TRBV7-2|-
TGTGCCAGCAGCTTAGATGGGGTCCAGGGCTACACCTTC
CASSLDGVQGYTF
>TRBJ2-7|-|TRBV7-2|-
TGTGCCAGCAGCAGCCCGGAGCGTCTCAGCTCCTACGAGCAGTACTTC
CASSSPERLSSYEQYF
>TRBJ1-2|few|TRBV7-9|TRBD1
TGTGCCAGCAGCTTAGCGGGACAGGGTCCCTATGGCTACACCTTC
CASSLAGQGPYGYTF
>TRBJ2-1|many|TRBV29-1|TRBD2
TGCAGCGTCGACCGACTAGCGGGAGGCAATGAGCAGTTCTTC
CSVDRLAGGNEQFF
>TRBJ1-1|-|TRBV20-1|TRBD1
TGCAGTGCTAGAGCAGGGACAGGGGTCACTGAAGCTTTCTTT
CSARAGTGVTEAFF
>TRBJ2-6|-|TRBV7-3|-
TGTGCCAGCAGCTTAAGTAAAGCTGGGGCCAACGTCCTGACTTTC
CASSLSKAGANVLTF
>TRBJ2-7|few|TRBV4-3|-
TGCGCCAGCAGCCAAGATCTACAGTACGAGCAGTACTTC
CASSQDLQYEQYF
>TRBJ1-2|few|TRBV20-1|-
TGCAGTGCCCCAGAGCAGTATGGCTACACCTTC
CSAPEQYGYTF
>TRBJ2-1|few|TRBV9|-
TGTGCCAGCAGCGTAGGTAGCTTCCGGAATGAGCAGTTCTTC
CASSVGSFRNEQFF
>TRBJ2-5|-|TRBV10-3|TRBD1
TGTGCCATCAGTGTCCAGGGGGCCGAAGAGACCCAGTACTTC
CAISVQGAEETQYF
>TRBJ2-7|-|TRBV12-3/TRBV12-4|-
TGTGCCAGCAGTTTGGAACAGCCGGGGAGTGAGCAGTACTTC
CASSLEQPGSEQYF
>TRBJ1-2|-|TRBV6-1|-
TGTGCCAGCAGTGTTTACGATAGCCCAGGTGGCTATGGCTACACCTTC
CASSVYDSPGGYGYTF
>TRBJ2-2|-|TRBV18|TRBD1
TGTGCCAGCTCACCACCTGACAGGGGGACCGGGGAGCTGTTTTTT
CASSPPDRGTGELFF
>TRBJ2-2|-|TRBV12-3/TRBV12-4|-
TGTGCCAGCACCCCGGTGTCCCTCGCCAACACCGGGGAGCTGTTTTTT
CASTPVSLANTGELFF
>TRBJ1-6|-|TRBV4-3|-
TGCGCCAGCAGCCAAGATCCTCAGGTTCGGGATTCACCCCTCCACTTT
CASSQDPQVRDSPLHF
>TRBJ2-3|many|TRBV29-1|-
TGCAGCGTTGTACAGTCAAGTGCAGATACGCAGTATTTT
CSVVQSSADTQYF
>TRBJ2-4|few|TRBV20-1|-
TGCAGTGCTCCACCATCGGGCGGCCAAAACATTCAGTACTTC
CSAPPSGGQNIQYF
>TRBJ2-1|few|TRBV15|-
TGTGCCACCAGCAGAGTTTCTTATGAGCAGTTCTTC
CATSRVSYEQFF
>TRBJ2-1|-|TRBV5-1|TRBD2
TGCGCCAGCAGTCTAGGACTAGCGGGAGATCGTGGCGATGAGCAGTTCTTC
CASSLGLAGDRGDEQFF
>TRBJ2-3|-|TRBV7-6|-
TGTGCCAGCAGCCGTTACCCCAGGGGGCGGGGGAGCACAGATACGCAGTATTTT
CASSRYPRGRGSTDTQYF
>TRBJ2-5|-|TRBV20-1|TRBD2
TGCAGTGCTAGATTGATTAGCGGGAGGGAGACCCAGTACTTC
CSARLISGRETQYF
>TRBJ2-1|-|TRBV7-2|-
TGTGCCAGCAGCTTGCCGGGACTTACCTACAATGAGCAGTTCTTC
CASSLPGLTYNEQFF